This T cell receptor (beta chain) was captured by sequencing in a study of T cell responses to AZD1222 COVID-19 vaccine. Broader study findings: Clonal diversity was possibly underestimated, and white British individuals and females predominated among donors. Spike-specific TCR breadth and depth grew following two AZD1222 doses. The CD4 TCRs associated with vaccination extended across spike and predominated at 160-218 and 743-854.

Germline assignment: CDR1 KGHSH and CDR2 LQKENI. J lost 1 base, V lost 4 bases, and 4 bases had no gene match. The CDR3 spans 15 residues. Produced via immunoSEQ multiplex PCR; TCRdb's table is partial and in-frame only. This sample has roughly 170,000 clones, with approximately 94% found just once. Turning to this clone: Its matching antigen is unknown.

The V gene is TRBV18, the J gene TRBJ1-1, with 9 bases aligning to TRBD1. The specimen comprised peripheral blood, sampled 28 days after the second AZD1222 dose. This sequence was found in an adult who received the AZD1222 COVID-19 vaccine. The CDR3 sequence: CASSRRQGENTEAFF. The CDR3 bases are TGTGCCAGCTCACGTCGACAGGGGGAGAACACTGAAGCTTTCTTT.